The T cell receptor beta chain under discussion was sequenced for a study of blood T cell repertoires in COVID-19. Overall study context: COVID-19 samples collected from the United States, Italy and Spain covered acute and convalescent phases. PBMCs, B-cell-depleted T cells, or T cells were the source of the cDNA or gDNA that made up the material.

Produced via immunoSEQ multiplex PCR; TCRdb's table is partial and in-frame only. The sample shows more than 200,000 clones, approximately 90% of them seen only once. Germline loops: CDR1 SGHRS, CDR2 YFSETQ. V was cut by 4 bases and J by 3 bases, with 13 bases left in between. The CDR3 runs 14 residues. Sequenced sample: peripheral blood. The rearrangement joins TRBV5-1 to TRBJ1-1, with a tentative D call TRBD1 (6 bases). The receptor comes from a man aged 45-65 years with acute or convalescent COVID-19. This chain's CDR3 is CASSPGHTDTEAFF. CDR3 DNA sequence: TGCGCCAGCAGCCCGGGACATACGGACACTGAAGCTTTCTTT.